Shown below are 29 T cell receptor beta chains from a single sample sequenced in a study of vaccination and CD4 T cells after COVID-19 (dated by TCRdb to 2022 to 2024). Library preparation employed PCR. Sequenced using an Illumina iSeq 100. DNA from cultured CD4+ T cells underwent TCR sequencing with the Oncomine TCR Beta short-read assay at the Johns Hopkins FTIC core. The public reads were reprocessed in TCRdb via fastp at Q25 and MiXCR, keeping in-frame beta chains. Each CDR3 protein appears once, grouped with its most common genes and DNA. Present in this sample are several thousand distinct CDR3 sequences, 45% to 60% of which were seen just once. Around 21% of the sample lies in the top ten. Their antigens remain unidentified. In light of the paper, this sample's treatment or condition label describes: roughly 10-day PBMC culture with coronavirus spike peptide pools or control peptides (ViraFEST assay).

Sequencing used CD4+ T cells from blood, cultured in vitro. The receptor set was obtained from a human donor who had recovered from COVID-19.

This chain joins TRBV29-1 and TRBJ1-1; maybe TRBD1 (6 bases). Germline lookup yields CDR1 SQVTM and CDR2 ANQGSEA. The CDR3 consists of 12 residues. V was pared by 7 bases and J by 6 bases, with 15 bases between. The CDR3 loop reads CSGQASVAEAFF. For the CDR3, the DNA is TGCAGCGGACAGGCCTCGGTGGCTGAAGCTTTCTTT.

In the case of this clonotype: One junction end disagrees with the germline gene, perhaps due to a read error. The V gene is TRBV7-8, the J gene TRBJ2-7; D may be TRBD2 (6 bases). This CDR3 contains 15 residues. The V gene's germline CDR1 is SGHVS and CDR2 FQNEAQ. The CDR3 DNA is TGCGCCAGCAGCCACCCTATGACTAGGGCCTACGAGCAGTACTTC. It encodes CASSHPMTRAYEQYF.

This chain joins TRBV7-6 and TRBJ1-2, with TRBD1 matching 7 bases. The CDR3 extends over 19 amino acids. After removal of 10 bases from V and 8 bases from J, the junction contained 31 bases not matched to a gene. The V gene's germline CDR1 is SGHVS and CDR2 FNYEAQ. CDR3 coding DNA: TGTGCCACCTCGGGAGAGGTGGGGACAGATACTTTAAAGTGTTCGGGCTACACCTTC. It codes for CATSGEVGTDTLKCSGYTF. Supplemented by reference TRBV7-6 and TRBJ1-2, the full variable domain reads GAGVSQSPRYKVTKRGQDVALRCDPISGHVSLYWYRQALGQGPEFLTYFNYEAQQDKSGLPNDRFSAERPEGSISTLTIQRTEQRDSAMYRCATSGEVGTDTLKCSGYTFGSGTRLTVV.

The chain has TRBV7-2 and TRBJ1-2, with 10 nucleotides matching TRBD1. The CDR3 spans 15 residues. Losses at the gene ends were 1 base for V and 7 bases for J; bases not matched to a gene: 6. Per germline, CDR1 SGHTA and CDR2 FQGNSA. The CDR3: CASSLEGTGEGGYTF. The CDR3 bases are TGTGCCAGCAGCTTAGAAGGGACAGGGGAGGGTGGCTACACCTTC.

V is TRBV5-8 and J is TRBJ1-3, with D tentatively TRBD1 (5 bases). Deletions cut 1 base from V and 4 bases from J, with 12 bases between. Germline-derived CDR1 and CDR2 are SGHTS and YDEGEE. The CDR3 is made up of 15 amino acids. CDR3 region: CASSLLGEGGNTIYF. CDR3 coding DNA: TGTGCCAGCAGCTTGTTAGGGGAAGGAGGAAACACCATATATTTT.

The count of this clonotype is one. The chain recombines TRBV20-1 with TRBJ1-3; D call uncertain. The V gene lost 1 base and the J gene lost 1 base, with 5 bases spanning the gap. Looked up from germline, CDR1 is DFQATT and CDR2 is SNEGSKA (reference sequence). CDR3 length: 13 residues. The CDR3 loop reads CSARVGSGNTIYF. Here the CDR3 DNA reads TGCAGTGCTAGAGTGGGGTCTGGAAACACCATATATTTT.

The chain employs TRBV27 and TRBJ1-1, with D hard to call. This CDR3 contains 15 residues. With 5 bases removed from V and 4 bases from J, the gap between germline ends came to 17 bases. In germline, CDR1 is MNHEY, CDR2 SMNVEV (reference sequence). CDR3 region: CASSARSRPGTEAFF. CDR3 in DNA: TGTGCCAGCAGTGCTCGGTCTCGTCCCGGCACTGAAGCTTTCTTT.

This clonotype appeared a few times. This CDR3 is CASSQGGKNTEAFF. Written as DNA, the CDR3 is TGCGCCAGCAGTCAGGGAGGTAAGAACACTGAAGCTTTCTTT. The chain uses TRBV5-1 and TRBJ1-1, with D possibly matching TRBD1 (5 bases). With 5 bases removed from V and 1 base from J, the gap between germline ends came to 12 bases. The CDR3 sequence is 14 residues long. Germline values: CDR1 SGHRS, CDR2 YFSETQ.

This clonotype appeared a few times. This sequence joins TRBV20-1 and TRBJ2-3; no definite D call. The CDR3 has 11 residues. V shed 6 bases and J shed 11 bases, with 15 bases lying between them. Germline V CDR1 and CDR2: DFQATT, SNEGSKA (reference sequence). CDR3 sequence reads: CSAPLSLGQYF. The CDR3 nucleotides read TGCAGTGCCCCTCTGTCCCTTGGGCAGTATTTT.

The chain is built from TRBV6-5 and TRBJ1-1, with D tentatively TRBD1 (5 bases). The CDR3 extends over 14 amino acids. V was cut by 2 bases and J by 1 base, with 8 bases left in between. Germline CDR1 and CDR2: MNHEY and SVGAGI. In DNA form, the CDR3 reads TGTGCCAGCAGTTACCGCGGACAGAACACTGAAGCTTTCTTT. Amino acid sequence: CASSYRGQNTEAFF.

This clonotype was seen a few times. V gene TRBV11-2 combines with J gene TRBJ2-5, with D perhaps given as TRBD1 or TRBD2 (5 bases each). CDR3 length equals 13 residues. Germline values: CDR1 SGHAT, CDR2 FQNNGV. Trimming stripped 6 bases from V and 3 bases from J, with 11 bases between. CDR3 residues: CASSPGPKETQYF. CDR3 bases: TGTGCCAGCAGTCCGGGACCGAAAGAGACCCAGTACTTC.

This clonotype appeared once. The chain uses TRBV24-1 and TRBJ2-2, with 10 bases identical to TRBD1. V gave up 1 base and J gave up 5 bases; unmatched junction bases: 15. This CDR3 region has 20 residues. Germline CDR1 KGHDR, CDR2 SFDVKD. The CDR3 sequence is CATSDLSAGTGVSRTGELFF. The CDR3 DNA reads TGTGCCACCAGTGATTTAAGCGCCGGGACAGGGGTTTCGCGGACCGGGGAGCTGTTTTTT.

J is TRBJ2-5 and V is TRBV11-1; D may be TRBD1 (5 bases). The CDR3 length is 17 residues. Per the germline V gene, CDR1 is SGHAT and CDR2 is FQDESV (reference sequence). V was clipped by 1 base and J by 0 bases, with 15 bases between them. The CDR3 DNA is TGTGCCAGCAGCTTAGATCGTACAGGAAAGTACCAAGAGACCCAGTACTTC. Protein: CASSLDRTGKYQETQYF. Full variable domain (rest looked up from reference TRBV11-1 and TRBJ2-5): EAEVAQSPRYKITEKSQAVAFWCDPISGHATLYWYRQILGQGPELLVQFQDESVVDDSQLPKDRFSAERLKGVDSTLKIQPAELGDSAMYLCASSLDRTGKYQETQYFGPGTRLLVL.

This clonotype was seen a single time. The rearrangement uses TRBV5-5 and TRBJ1-2; D is possibly TRBD1 (5 bases). V was clipped by 7 bases and J by 2 bases, with 9 bases between them. Germline CDR1 reads SGHKS; CDR2 reads YYEKEE (reference sequence). The CDR3 sequence is 12 residues long. Here the CDR3 DNA reads TGTGCCAGCGGGGACGGGAACTATGGCTACACCTTC. Protein sequence: CASGDGNYGYTF.

The chain is built from TRBV2 and TRBJ1-6; the D gene is possibly TRBD1 (5 bases). The germline V gene encodes CDR1 SNHLY and CDR2 FYNNEI. The CDR3 has 17 amino acids. Trimming removed 4 bases at V and 5 bases at J, with 18 bases between. CDR3 sequence: CASSGGRAKGDNSPLHF. The CDR3, as DNA: TGTGCCAGCAGTGGGGGCAGGGCCAAAGGCGATAATTCACCCCTCCACTTT. The full variable domain, with the rest looked up from reference TRBV2 and TRBJ1-6, is EPEVTQTPSHQVTQMGQEVILRCVPISNHLYFYWYRQILGQKVEFLVSFYNNEISEKSEIFDDQFSVERPDGSNFTLKIRSTKLEDSAMYFCASSGGRAKGDNSPLHFGNGTRLTVT.

The rearrangement uses TRBV18 and TRBJ1-1; 10 bases line up with TRBD1. CDR1 is KGHSH, CDR2 LQKENI, per germline. The CDR3 is made up of 13 amino acids. V was clipped by 2 bases and J by 9 bases; unmatched bases: 3. CDR3 nucleotides: TGTGCCAGCTCACCAGGGACAGGGGAACAAGCTTTCTTT. Its translation is CASSPGTGEQAFF.

The rearrangement links TRBV7-3 to TRBJ1-1, with D perhaps matching TRBD1 (5 bases). This CDR3 is 16 amino acids long. Looked up from germline, CDR1 is SGHTA and CDR2 is FQGTGA. V shed 3 bases and J shed 3 bases, with 17 bases lying between them. This CDR3 reads CASSLEQQGAHTEAFF. The CDR3 coding sequence is TGTGCCAGCAGCTTGGAACAGCAAGGGGCTCACACTGAAGCTTTCTTT.

The rearrangement links TRBV28 to TRBJ2-7, with 10 bases matching TRBD1. The germline gives CDR1 MDHEN, CDR2 SYDVKM. The CDR3 has 15 amino acids. The V gene end was trimmed by 4 bases and the J gene end by 7 bases; junction bases not matched to a gene: 10. Here the CDR3 reads CASSSPPGTGEEQYF. For the CDR3, the DNA is TGTGCCAGCAGTTCACCGCCCGGGACAGGGGAGGAGCAGTACTTC.

The rearrangement joins TRBV19 to TRBJ1-1; 9 positions match TRBD1. Germline lookup yields CDR1 LNHDA and CDR2 SQIVND (reference sequence). This CDR3 spans 14 amino acids. The junction had 6 bases not matched to a gene; V was cut back by 5 bases and J by 5 bases. The CDR3 nucleotides are TGTGCCAGTAGTCCACGGACAGGGGTAACTGAAGCTTTCTTT. Translated: CASSPRTGVTEAFF.

There are a few counts of this clonotype. The genes are TRBV2 and TRBJ1-6; D remains unclear. Germline V gene data show CDR1 as SNHLY and CDR2 as FYNNEI. Trimming pared 6 bases from V and 6 bases from J, leaving 15 bases between. The CDR3 contains 15 residues. CDR3 nucleotide sequence: TGTGCCAGCAGGCCAATCATATCGGGTAATTCACCCCTCCACTTT. Its translation: CASRPIISGNSPLHF.

This clonotype was detected only a few times. The rearrangement uses TRBV27 and TRBJ2-5; 10 positions match TRBD1. This CDR3 contains 17 residues. The germline CDR1 and CDR2 sequences are MNHEY and SMNVEV (reference sequence). Trimming cost V 5 bases and J 4 bases; bases outside gene matches: 13. In DNA, the CDR3 is TGTGCCAGCAGTCGATCCGGGACAGGGGCGGGAGGAGAGACCCAGTACTTC. Residues: CASSRSGTGAGGETQYF.

This chain connects TRBV30 to TRBJ2-3; 7 positions agree with TRBD2. This CDR3 has 17 amino acids. The germline V gene encodes CDR1 GTSNPN and CDR2 SVGIG (reference sequence). J gave up 3 bases and V 0 bases, and 12 bases lay outside the gene matches. CDR3 sequence (DNA): TGTGCCTGGAGTGTATGGGACTACCGTCTGGGGACAGATACGCAGTATTTT. Amino acid sequence: CAWSVWDYRLGTDTQYF.

This chain uses TRBV19 with TRBJ1-5; D remains ambiguous. V shed 3 bases and J shed 1 base, with 4 bases lying between them. Germline V lookup: CDR1 LNHDA, CDR2 SQIVND (reference sequence). The CDR3 extends over 13 amino acids. DNA for the CDR3: TGTGCCAGTAGTATCCAGAGCAATCAGCCCCAGCATTTT. Translating gives CASSIQSNQPQHF.

The chain has TRBV7-2 and TRBJ2-1; 7 bases line up with TRBD1. The germline gives CDR1 SGHTA, CDR2 FQGNSA. The CDR3 covers 16 residues. V lost 3 bases to trimming and J lost 7 bases; unmatched junction nucleotides: 12. Here the CDR3 reads CASSFIEGARLNEQFF. Here the CDR3 DNA reads TGTGCCAGCAGCTTCATTGAGGGGGCCAGGTTGAATGAGCAGTTCTTC. The entire variable domain, with the rest obtained from reference TRBV7-2 and TRBJ2-1, is as follows: GAGVSQSPSNKVTEKGKDVELRCDPISGHTALYWYRQSLGQGLEFLIYFQGNSAPDKSGLPSDRFSAERTGGSVSTLTIQRTQQEDSAVYLCASSFIEGARLNEQFFGPGTRLTVL.

The J gene is TRBJ1-1, the V gene TRBV5-1, with a possible D match to TRBD1 (6 bases). This CDR3 region has 14 residues. Germline-derived CDR1 and CDR2 are SGHRS and YFSETQ. Trimming took 0 bases from V and 5 from J, leaving 11 bases between them. CDR3 amino acids: CASSLGQQGTEAFF. CDR3 coding DNA: TGCGCCAGCAGCTTGGGGCAGCAGGGGACTGAAGCTTTCTTT.

This sequence joins TRBV7-8 and TRBJ1-2; no clear D. The CDR3 is 14 residues long. The V gene lost 1 base and the J gene lost 2 bases, with 8 bases spanning the gap. Per germline, CDR1 SGHVS and CDR2 FQNEAQ. CDR3 residues: CASSLGRPNYGYTF. The CDR3, as DNA: TGTGCCAGCAGCTTAGGCCGACCGAACTATGGCTACACCTTC.

J is TRBJ1-1 and V is TRBV12-3 or TRBV12-4; D is ambiguous. The CDR3 has 13 amino acids. The V end was cut by 7 bases, the J end by 2 bases, with 11 bases between. The CDR3 nucleotides read TGTGCCAGCACCCTTTCGGGTAACACTGAAGCTTTCTTT. The encoded protein is CASTLSGNTEAFF.

The chain has TRBV10-1 and TRBJ2-3, with D possibly TRBD2 on 5 matching bases. In germline, CDR1 is WNHNN, CDR2 SYGVQD (reference sequence). The germline V and J ends were trimmed by 2 bases and 2 bases, with 14 bases remaining between them. This CDR3 contains 16 residues. CDR3 loop: CASSEVWTRNTDTQYF. DNA of the CDR3: TGCGCCAGCAGTGAGGTTTGGACTCGCAACACAGATACGCAGTATTTT.

This clonotype was counted a single time. The genes are TRBV4-1 and TRBJ1-5, with D uncertain. This CDR3 region has 13 residues. Trimming cost V 4 bases and J 4 bases, with 8 bases left between them. CDR1 and CDR2 from the germline V gene are MGHRA and YSYEKL. The CDR3 loop reads CASSPRRNQPQHF. CDR3 bases: TGCGCCAGCAGCCCCCGGAGAAATCAGCCCCAGCATTTT.